This entry lists 24 T cell receptor beta chains sequenced from one sample in a study of blood T cell repertoires in COVID-19. Sequencing used immunoSEQ multiplex PCR; TCRdb keeps in-frame clones, though not all of them. In the table there are some 290,000 clones, approximately 91% of which are singletons. Sequencing was performed on PBMCs or T cells enriched from blood (not recorded which). The source of these receptors is a woman between 40 and 50 years old with acute COVID-19.

The chain carries TRBV19 and TRBJ2-4; 11 nucleotides line up with TRBD2. With V trimmed by 4 bases and J by 5 bases, 4 bases remained unmatched. The CDR3 length is 15 residues. Per germline, CDR1 LNHDA and CDR2 SQIVND (reference sequence). CDR3 amino acids: CASSRLAGGQNIQYF. The CDR3 DNA reads TGTGCCAGTAGTAGGCTAGCGGGAGGCCAAAACATTCAGTACTTC.

The chain recombines TRBV28 with TRBJ1-6, with 7 bases aligning to TRBD1. The CDR3 spans 15 residues. Losses at the gene ends were 1 base for V and 7 bases for J; bases not matched to a gene: 4. Germline V CDR1 and CDR2: MDHEN, SYDVKM. The CDR3 here is CASSLYEQGNSPLHF. The CDR3 DNA follows: TGTGCCAGCAGTTTATATGAACAGGGGAATTCACCCCTCCACTTT. Using reference TRBV28 and TRBJ1-6 for the parts outside the CDR3, the full variable domain is DVKVTQSSRYLVKRTGEKVFLECVQDMDHENMFWYRQDPGLGLRLIYFSYDVKMKEKGDIPEGYSVSREKKERFSLILESASTNQTSMYLCASSLYEQGNSPLHFGNGTRLTVT.

In its sample, this clone was seen once. The chain combines TRBV2 with TRBJ1-3; D not resolved. V gave up 6 bases and J gave up 4 bases, with 7 bases separating them. The length of the CDR3 is 12 residues. Germline V gives CDR1 SNHLY, CDR2 FYNNEI. As DNA, the CDR3 is TGTGCCAGCAGCGATCAGGGAAACACCATATATTTT. This sequence encodes CASSDQGNTIYF.

The rearrangement joins TRBV28 to TRBJ2-1, with D perhaps matching TRBD2 (5 bases). CDR3 length: 12 amino acids. V lost 5 bases and J lost 5, with 7 bases in between. Germline loops: CDR1 MDHEN, CDR2 SYDVKM. The CDR3 bases are TGTGCCAGCAGTAAGAGGGACAATGAGCAGTTCTTC. Translating gives CASSKRDNEQFF.

The V and J genes are TRBV5-5 and TRBJ2-6, with unresolved D. Trimming removed 2 bases from V and 0 bases from J, with 9 bases in between. From germline, CDR1 is SGHKS and CDR2 YYEKEE (reference sequence). This CDR3 region has 16 residues. As DNA, the CDR3 is TGTGCCAGCAGCTTCCGCGGAATCTCTGGGGCCAACGTCCTGACTTTC. This translates into CASSFRGISGANVLTF. Together with reference TRBV5-5 and TRBJ2-6, the CDR3 gives the full variable domain: DAGVTQSPTHLIKTRGQQVTLRCSPISGHKSVSWYQQVLGQGPQFIFQYYEKEERGRGNFPDRFSARQFPNYSSELNVNALLLGDSALYLCASSFRGISGANVLTFGAGSRLTVL.

Notes on this clone: The junction shows a germline mismatch at one end, possibly a read error. The V and J genes are TRBV18 and TRBJ1-4, with 7 bases aligning to TRBD1. CDR3 size: 14 residues. Germline assignment: CDR1 KGHSH and CDR2 LQKENI. The CDR3 DNA reads as TGTGCCAGCTCACTGGGATTAGAGACAGGGTCGCTTCTTTTT. The encoded protein is CASSLGLETGSLLF.

This clone was seen more than once but under ten times. V is TRBV7-9 and J is TRBJ2-7; no clear D. Per the germline V gene, CDR1 is SEHNR and CDR2 is FQNEAQ (reference sequence). This CDR3 has 12 residues. Trimming shortened V by 5 bases and J by 10 bases, and 15 bases separated the two germline ends. Here the CDR3 reads CASSPGSPFQYF. In DNA form, the CDR3 reads TGTGCCAGCAGCCCAGGAAGCCCTTTTCAGTACTTC.

The gene calls are TRBV27 and TRBJ1-1; D may be TRBD1 (6 bases). The CDR3 length is 15 residues. Germline-derived CDR1 and CDR2 are MNHEY and SMNVEV (reference sequence). Deletions cut 5 bases from V and 0 bases from J, with 13 bases between. CDR3 in DNA: TGTGCCAGCAGTCCCAGGGGTTCGATGAACACTGAAGCTTTCTTT. This sequence encodes CASSPRGSMNTEAFF.

The rearrangement joins TRBV5-4 to TRBJ2-2; 16 nucleotides align to TRBD2. Per the germline V gene, CDR1 is SGHNT and CDR2 is YYREEE (reference sequence). The J segment lost 7 bases and the V segment lost 4 bases, leaving 4 bases of the junction unmatched. This CDR3 has 16 amino acids. The CDR3, as DNA: TGTGCCAGCAGCCAGGGACTAGCGGGGGGGAACGGGGAGCTGTTTTTT. It codes for CASSQGLAGGNGELFF.

V gene TRBV13 combines with J gene TRBJ1-3; maybe TRBD1 (5 bases). V was cut by 1 base and J by 4 bases, with 11 bases left in between. The CDR3 consists of 15 residues. CDR1 and CDR2 from the germline V gene are PRHDT and FYEKMQ (reference sequence). This chain's CDR3 is CASSLEAGTGNTIYF. In DNA form, the CDR3 reads TGTGCCAGCAGCTTAGAGGCGGGGACGGGAAACACCATATATTTT.

V and J are TRBV5-8 and TRBJ2-1, with 13 bases fitting TRBD2. Germline CDR1 reads SGHTS; CDR2 reads YDEGEE. The CDR3 contains 15 residues. Trimming at V came to 0 bases and at J to 8 bases, leaving 2 bases not matched to a gene. DNA of the CDR3: TGTGCCAGCAGCTTGGGACTAGCGGGAGGAGATGAGCAGTTCTTC. Its translation: CASSLGLAGGDEQFF.

The V and J genes are TRBV7-2 and TRBJ2-5; 10 bases align to TRBD2. CDR1 is SGHTA, CDR2 FQGNSA, per germline. V was clipped by 7 bases and J by 2 bases; unmatched bases: 16. CDR3 size: 18 residues. For the CDR3, the DNA is TGTGCCAGCACCGAGGAGCCCCAGCGGGGGGGACGGCAAGAGACCCAGTACTTC. It specifies CASTEEPQRGGRQETQYF.

This clone was observed once. Sequence at one end of the junction differs from germline and may be a read error. V and J are TRBV6-2 or TRBV6-3 and TRBJ2-5; 12 bases are shared with TRBD2. The length of the CDR3 is 14 residues. The germline V gene has CDR1 MNHEY and CDR2 SVGEGT. In DNA, the CDR3 is TGTGCCAGCAGCCCCTCGGGACTAGCGGGTCAAGGGGACTTC. Encoded protein: CASSPSGLAGQGDF.

V is TRBV7-2 and J is TRBJ2-7, with 11 bases matching TRBD1. The V segment lost 4 bases and the J segment 2 bases; nucleotides outside the gene matches: 4. The CDR3 is made up of 15 amino acids. Looked up from germline, CDR1 is SGHTA and CDR2 is FQGNSA. The CDR3 is CASSSGQGVPYEQYF. CDR3 nucleotide sequence: TGTGCCAGCAGCTCGGGACAGGGGGTACCCTACGAGCAGTACTTC.

This clone was observed once. This chain links TRBV28 with TRBJ2-2, with TRBD2 identical over 7 bases. Trimming cost V 5 bases and J 4 bases; bases outside gene matches: 10. Germline V gives CDR1 MDHEN, CDR2 SYDVKM. This CDR3 contains 16 residues. In nucleotides, the CDR3 is TGTGCCAGCAGTAACCAAGCGGGGTGGGTCACCGGGGAGCTGTTTTTT. Its protein product is CASSNQAGWVTGELFF. Drawing the rest from reference TRBV28 and TRBJ2-2, the complete variable domain is DVKVTQSSRYLVKRTGEKVFLECVQDMDHENMFWYRQDPGLGLRLIYFSYDVKMKEKGDIPEGYSVSREKKERFSLILESASTNQTSMYLCASSNQAGWVTGELFFGEGSRLTVL.

With respect to this clone: The sample has other DNA sequences that encode this CDR3 too. The chain combines TRBV14 with TRBJ2-2, with a tentative D call TRBD2 (6 bases). Trimming shortened V by 2 bases and J by 7 bases, and 8 bases separated the two germline ends. The length of the CDR3 is 13 residues. Germline values: CDR1 SGHDN, CDR2 FVKESK. This chain's CDR3 is CASSQQGGGELFF. The CDR3 region has the DNA TGTGCCAGCAGCCAACAGGGAGGCGGGGAGCTGTTTTTT.

The chain uses TRBV5-6 and TRBJ1-2, with 9 bases lining up with TRBD1. CDR1 SGHDT and CDR2 YYEEEE come from the germline V gene. The trim removed 4 bases at V and 2 bases at J, leaving 3 bases unmatched. The CDR3 is 14 amino acids. Here the CDR3 DNA reads TGTGCCAGCAGCCCACAGGGGGCGAACTATGGCTACACCTTC. Protein sequence: CASSPQGANYGYTF.

J is TRBJ2-7 and V is TRBV24-1; 7 bases match TRBD2. The germline V gene has CDR1 KGHDR and CDR2 SFDVKD. V gave up 3 bases and J gave up 3 bases; unmatched junction bases: 7. The length of the CDR3 is 15 residues. CDR3 sequence reads: CATSDAGGRGYEQYF. CDR3 DNA: TGTGCCACCAGTGATGCTGGCGGGAGAGGCTACGAGCAGTACTTC.

The chain has TRBV18 and TRBJ2-3; 16 bases are a match to TRBD2. CDR1 is KGHSH and CDR2 is LQKENI in the germline V gene. Trimming removed 3 bases from V and 2 bases from J; junction bases left unmatched: 5. The CDR3 contains 18 residues. CDR3 in DNA: TGTGCCAGCTCACCGAAGGGACTAGCGGGGGGGACCACAGATACGCAGTATTTT. Translated, it gives CASSPKGLAGGTTDTQYF.

This rearrangement joins TRBV18 to TRBJ1-3; D perhaps matches TRBD1 (5 bases). This CDR3 is built from 14 residues. Trimming removed 3 bases from V and 3 bases from J, with 9 bases in between. Looked up from germline, CDR1 is KGHSH and CDR2 is LQKENI. CDR3 in DNA: TGTGCCAGCTCACCGGTAGGGGATGGAAACACCATATATTTT. It specifies CASSPVGDGNTIYF.

This clone was observed once. This chain joins TRBV20-1 and TRBJ1-5, with D perhaps TRBD1 (6 bases). The germline CDR1 and CDR2 sequences are DFQATT and SNEGSKA (reference sequence). Trimming shortened V by 3 bases and J by 2 bases, and 14 bases separated the two germline ends. CDR3 size: 15 residues. CDR3 sequence (DNA): TGCAGTGCTAGTTGGGCAGGGGTGGGCAATCAGCCCCAGCATTTT. Translated, it gives CSASWAGVGNQPQHF.

This clone was observed a few times. The chain has TRBV30 and TRBJ1-3; D gene unclear. Germline CDR1 and CDR2: GTSNPN and SVGIG (reference sequence). This CDR3 comprises 15 residues. Trimming left V 2 bases short and J 0 bases short, with 11 bases between. CDR3 coding DNA: TGTGCCTGGAGTCCGCTGGAGGGCTCTGGAAACACCATATATTTT. Translating gives CAWSPLEGSGNTIYF.

The CDR3 loop reads CASSPGRDSNQPQHF. The CDR3 DNA reads TGTGCCAGCTCACCGGGGAGGGATAGCAATCAGCCCCAGCATTTT. This chain links TRBV18 with TRBJ1-5, with no clear D. The V end lost 3 bases, the J end lost 0 bases, and 9 bases lay between the germline ends. CDR3 length: 15 residues. From germline, CDR1 is KGHSH and CDR2 LQKENI.

The chain recombines TRBV11-2 with TRBJ2-1, with D possibly TRBD2 on 5 matching bases. This CDR3 spans 12 amino acids. V lost 4 bases and J 10 bases, leaving 11 bases between the germline ends. From germline, CDR1 is SGHAT and CDR2 FQNNGV. CDR3 nucleotide sequence: TGTGCCAGCAGCTCCGGACCGGGGGAGCAGTTCTTC. It codes for CASSSGPGEQFF.